The T cell receptor beta chain under discussion was sequenced for a study of CD8 T cells in Susac syndrome. V lost 0 bases, J lost 4 bases, and 10 bases lay in between. CDR3 size: 14 residues. The germline CDR1 and CDR2 sequences are SGHRS and YFSETQ. CD8+ and CD4+ T cells taken from blood had their TCR beta sequenced. Isolation of CD8+ and CD4+ T cells was performed negatively, whereas enrichment of TEMRA cells was done by FACS. With random hexamers, roughly 0.5 to 1 ug RNA was reverse transcribed. Multiplex PCR with immunoSEQ amplified the TCR beta CDR3 across 54 Vbeta and 13 Jbeta. TCRdb recomputed calls from the immunoSEQ multiplex PCR reads with MiXCR, one row per CDR3 protein. The profile shows tens of thousands of distinct CDR3 sequences, roughly 95% of them singletons.

The receptor comes from a human donor with multiple sclerosis. The V gene is TRBV5-1, the J gene TRBJ1-1, with D hard to call. The material sequenced was CD4+ T cells from PBMCs. The CDR3 bases are TGCGCCAGCAGCTTGGAACGTAAGGGCACTGAAGCTTTCTTT. Amino acid sequence: CASSLERKGTEAFF. The whole variable domain, filled in from reference TRBV5-1 and TRBJ1-1, reads KAGVTQTPRYLIKTRGQQVTLSCSPISGHRSVSWYQQTPGQGLQFLFEYFSETQRNKGNFPGRFSGRQFSNSRSEMNVSTLELGDSALYLCASSLERKGTEAFFGQGTRLTVV.